This entry features one TCR beta chain sequence. Its antigen remains unidentified. In each sample, at least 6 million PBMCs were isolated. This sample is drawn from a study of blood T cells in healthy people across ages. Primed by a sample-barcoded 5' primer and a J-beta primer mix, a second PCR proceeded for roughly 7 to 11 cycles. TCRdb reprocessed the 5' RACE reads via MiXCR and lists one record per CDR3 protein. The sample carries around 1.5 million distinct CDR3 sequences, 45% to 70% recorded once. Findings and caveats of the study: Naive T cell percentage showed a strong correlation with TCR beta diversity. While age rose, TCR beta diversity per million T cells dropped in a roughly linear way. Naive CD4+ cells and diversity were both higher in long-lived donors than in aged donors.

After removal of 7 bases from V and 2 bases from J, the junction contained 15 bases not matched to a gene. The CDR3 consists of 18 residues. The source is a man younger than 35 in good health. V usage is TRBV12-3 or TRBV12-4 and J usage is TRBJ2-1; TRBD2 agrees at 9 bases. The sample consisted of blood. CDR3 sequence reads: CASTPFFRSGRPYNEQFF. The CDR3 DNA reads as TGTGCCAGCACCCCCTTCTTTAGGAGCGGGAGGCCCTACAATGAGCAGTTCTTC.